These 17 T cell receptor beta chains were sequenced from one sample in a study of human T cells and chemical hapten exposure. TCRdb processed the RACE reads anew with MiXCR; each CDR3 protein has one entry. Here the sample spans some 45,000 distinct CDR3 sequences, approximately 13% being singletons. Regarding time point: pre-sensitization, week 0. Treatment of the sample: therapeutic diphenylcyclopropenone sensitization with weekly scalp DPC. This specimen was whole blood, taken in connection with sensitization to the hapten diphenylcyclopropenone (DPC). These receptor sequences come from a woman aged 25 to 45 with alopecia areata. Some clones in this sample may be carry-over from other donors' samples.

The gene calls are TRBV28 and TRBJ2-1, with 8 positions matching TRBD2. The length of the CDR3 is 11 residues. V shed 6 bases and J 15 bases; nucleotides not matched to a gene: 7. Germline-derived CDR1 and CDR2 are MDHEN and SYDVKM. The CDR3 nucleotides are TGTGCCAGCAGCACAAGCGGGGGCGGGTTCTTC. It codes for CASSTSGGGFF.

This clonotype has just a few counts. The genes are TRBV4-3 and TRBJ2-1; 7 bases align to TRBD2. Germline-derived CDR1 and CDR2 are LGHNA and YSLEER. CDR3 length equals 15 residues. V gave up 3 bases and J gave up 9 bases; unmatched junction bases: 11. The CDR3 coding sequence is TGCGCCAGCAGCCACTGGACTCCTGGGGGGGGTGAGCAGTTCTTC. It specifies CASSHWTPGGGEQFF.

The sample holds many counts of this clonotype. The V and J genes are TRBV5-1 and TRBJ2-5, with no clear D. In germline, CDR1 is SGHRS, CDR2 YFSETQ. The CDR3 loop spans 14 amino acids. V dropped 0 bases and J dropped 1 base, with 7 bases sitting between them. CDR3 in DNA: TGCGCCAGCAGCTTGGCTGCCGGCCAAGAGACCCAGTACTTC. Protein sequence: CASSLAAGQETQYF.

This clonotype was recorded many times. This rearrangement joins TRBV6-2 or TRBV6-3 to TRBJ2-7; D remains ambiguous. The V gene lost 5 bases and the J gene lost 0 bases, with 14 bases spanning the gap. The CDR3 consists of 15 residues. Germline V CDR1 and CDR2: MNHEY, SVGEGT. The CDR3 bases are TGTGCCAGCAGTGCCATTAGATCGGTCTCCTACGAGCAGTACTTC. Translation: CASSAIRSVSYEQYF.

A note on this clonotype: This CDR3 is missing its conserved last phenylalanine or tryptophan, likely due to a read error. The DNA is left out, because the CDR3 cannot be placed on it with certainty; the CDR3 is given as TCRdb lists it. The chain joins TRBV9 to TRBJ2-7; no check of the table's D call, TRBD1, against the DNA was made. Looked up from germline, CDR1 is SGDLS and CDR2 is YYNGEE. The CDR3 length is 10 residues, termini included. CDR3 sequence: CASSVLRAGD.

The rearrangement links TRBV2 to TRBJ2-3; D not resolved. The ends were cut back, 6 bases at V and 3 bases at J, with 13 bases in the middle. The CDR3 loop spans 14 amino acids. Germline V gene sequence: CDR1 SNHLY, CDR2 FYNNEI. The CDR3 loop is CASSPSFWTDTQYF. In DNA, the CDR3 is TGTGCCAGCAGCCCCAGTTTTTGGACAGATACGCAGTATTTT.

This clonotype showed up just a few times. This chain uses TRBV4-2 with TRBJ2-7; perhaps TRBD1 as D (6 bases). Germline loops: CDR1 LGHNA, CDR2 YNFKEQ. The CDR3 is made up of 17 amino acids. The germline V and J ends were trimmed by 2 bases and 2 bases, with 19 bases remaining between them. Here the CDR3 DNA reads TGTGCCAGCAGCCAAAAAGACGGGGACATGGTAGCCTACGAGCAGTACTTC. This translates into CASSQKDGDMVAYEQYF.

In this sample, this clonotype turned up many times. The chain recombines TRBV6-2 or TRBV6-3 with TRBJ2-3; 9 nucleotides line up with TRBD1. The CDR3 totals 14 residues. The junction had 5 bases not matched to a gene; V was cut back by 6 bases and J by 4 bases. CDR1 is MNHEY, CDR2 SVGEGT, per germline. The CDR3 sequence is CASSRDRVPDTQYF. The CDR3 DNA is TGTGCCAGCAGCCGGGACAGGGTTCCAGATACGCAGTATTTT.

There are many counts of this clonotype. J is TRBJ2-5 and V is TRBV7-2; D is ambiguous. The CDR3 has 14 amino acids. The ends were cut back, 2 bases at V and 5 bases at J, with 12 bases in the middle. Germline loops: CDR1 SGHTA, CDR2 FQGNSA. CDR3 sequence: CASSLNYFRETQYF. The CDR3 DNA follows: TGTGCCAGCAGCTTAAACTACTTCCGGGAGACCCAGTACTTC.

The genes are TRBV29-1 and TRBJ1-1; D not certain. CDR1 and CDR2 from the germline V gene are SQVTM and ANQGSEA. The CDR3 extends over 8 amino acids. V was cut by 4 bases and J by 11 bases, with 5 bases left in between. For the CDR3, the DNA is TGCAGCGTTGGGAAGGCTTTCTTT. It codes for CSVGKAFF.

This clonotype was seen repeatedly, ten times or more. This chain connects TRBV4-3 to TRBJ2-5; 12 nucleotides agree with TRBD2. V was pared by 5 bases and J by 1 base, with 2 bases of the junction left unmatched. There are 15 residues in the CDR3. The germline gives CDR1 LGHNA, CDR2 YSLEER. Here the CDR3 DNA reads TGCGCCAGCAGCGGGACTAGCGGGTCCCAAGAGACCCAGTACTTC. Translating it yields CASSGTSGSQETQYF.

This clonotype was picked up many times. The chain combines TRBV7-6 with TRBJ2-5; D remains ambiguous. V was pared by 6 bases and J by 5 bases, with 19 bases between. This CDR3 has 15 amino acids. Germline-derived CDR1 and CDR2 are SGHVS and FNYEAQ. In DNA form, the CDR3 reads TGTGCCAGCAGTTCCACCCGGGCCCCCGGGGAGACCCAGTACTTC. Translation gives CASSSTRAPGETQYF.

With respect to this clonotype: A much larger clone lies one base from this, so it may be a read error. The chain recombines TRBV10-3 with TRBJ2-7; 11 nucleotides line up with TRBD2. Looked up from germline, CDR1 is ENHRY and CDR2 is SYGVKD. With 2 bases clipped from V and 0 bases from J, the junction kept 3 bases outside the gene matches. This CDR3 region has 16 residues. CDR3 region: CAISETSGSYSYEQYF. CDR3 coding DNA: TGTGCCATCAGTGAGACTAGCGGGAGTTACTCCTACGAGCAGTACTTC.

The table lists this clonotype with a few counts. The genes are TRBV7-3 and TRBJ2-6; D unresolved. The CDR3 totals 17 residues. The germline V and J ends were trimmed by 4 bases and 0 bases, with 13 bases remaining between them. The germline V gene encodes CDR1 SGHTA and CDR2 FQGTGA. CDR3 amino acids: CASSSYRAVSGANVLTF. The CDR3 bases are TGTGCCAGCAGCTCCTATCGGGCAGTCTCTGGGGCCAACGTCCTGACTTTC.

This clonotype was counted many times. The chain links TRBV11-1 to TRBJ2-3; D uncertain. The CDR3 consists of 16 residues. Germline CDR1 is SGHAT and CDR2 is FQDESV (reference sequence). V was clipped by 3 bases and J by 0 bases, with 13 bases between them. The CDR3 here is CASSFNWASSTDTQYF. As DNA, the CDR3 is TGTGCCAGCAGCTTTAATTGGGCTTCTAGCACAGATACGCAGTATTTT.

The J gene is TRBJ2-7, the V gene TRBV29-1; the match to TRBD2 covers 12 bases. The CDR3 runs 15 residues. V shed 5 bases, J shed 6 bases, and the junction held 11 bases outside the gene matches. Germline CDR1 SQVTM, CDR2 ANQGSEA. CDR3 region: CSVTRPSGRAFEQYF. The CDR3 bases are TGCAGCGTTACCCGACCTAGCGGGAGGGCCTTCGAGCAGTACTTC.

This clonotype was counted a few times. The CDR3, as DNA: TGCGCCAGCAGCTTGGGACGGCAAGATACGCAGTATTTT. Protein sequence: CASSLGRQDTQYF. V gene TRBV5-1 combines with J gene TRBJ2-3, with unresolved D. This CDR3 has 13 amino acids. The V and J ends lost 0 bases and 5 bases respectively, with 7 bases between them. Germline assignment: CDR1 SGHRS and CDR2 YFSETQ.